This is a list of T cell receptor beta chains from one sample in a study of shared T cell receptors in the human thymus. Libraries were prepared by immunoSEQ multiplex PCR; TCRdb keeps only in-frame clonotypes and omits some of them. The sample shows 500,000 to 850,000 clones, around 87% of them seen only once. This sample was also put to use in a study of human thymus T cells.

Sequencing was carried out using thymocytes. These receptors were obtained from a boy younger than two with a congenital heart defect. CDR3s include the opening cysteine and the closing phenylalanine or tryptophan. Fields, in order: V gene, J gene, clone size, D gene, CDR3 protein, CDR3 DNA. D genes are given only for firm matches. Some rows mark clone size as missing; the rest say once, few, many or name a class of expanded clone.

V gene: TRBV5-1
J gene: TRBJ2-5
clone size: NA
D gene: TRBD2
CDR3 protein: CASSPGVAGGGETQYF
CDR3 DNA: TGCGCCAGCAGCCCCGGAGTAGCGGGAGGTGGGGAGACCCAGTACTTC

V gene: TRBV27
J gene: TRBJ2-1
clone size: NA
D gene: NA
CDR3 protein: CASSLLSSPYNEQFF
CDR3 DNA: TGTGCCAGCAGTTTATTGTCAAGCCCATACAATGAGCAGTTCTTC

V gene: TRBV5-6
J gene: TRBJ1-1
clone size: NA
D gene: NA
CDR3 protein: CASSLEREGTEAFF
CDR3 DNA: TGTGCCAGCAGCTTAGAGAGGGAGGGTACTGAAGCTTTCTTT

V gene: TRBV4-3
J gene: TRBJ2-1
clone size: NA
D gene: TRBD1
CDR3 protein: CASSQDKVTGAFIYEQFF
CDR3 DNA: TGCGCCAGCAGCCAAGATAAGGTGACAGGGGCGTTCATTTATGAGCAGTTCTTC

V gene: TRBV27
J gene: TRBJ1-5
clone size: NA
D gene: TRBD1
CDR3 protein: CASSSGTGNQPQHF
CDR3 DNA: TGTGCCAGCAGTTCCGGGACAGGCAATCAGCCCCAGCATTTT

V gene: TRBV7-2
J gene: TRBJ1-2
clone size: NA
D gene: NA
CDR3 protein: CASSPTRGIYGYTF
CDR3 DNA: TGTGCCAGCAGCCCTACCAGGGGAATCTATGGCTACACCTTC

V gene: TRBV27
J gene: TRBJ2-7
clone size: NA
D gene: TRBD2
CDR3 protein: CASRTLAGGPYEQYF
CDR3 DNA: TGTGCCAGCAGAACCCTAGCGGGAGGGCCCTACGAGCAGTACTTC

V gene: TRBV28
J gene: TRBJ2-1
clone size: NA
D gene: TRBD1
CDR3 protein: CASLQPGQGAYNEQFF
CDR3 DNA: TGTGCCAGCCTTCAACCGGGACAGGGGGCATACAATGAGCAGTTCTTC

V gene: TRBV27
J gene: TRBJ2-1
clone size: NA
D gene: TRBD2
CDR3 protein: CASSLAGGHEQFF
CDR3 DNA: TGTGCCAGCAGTTTAGCGGGAGGGCATGAGCAGTTCTTC

V gene: TRBV6-5
J gene: TRBJ1-5
clone size: NA
D gene: TRBD1
CDR3 protein: CASSPDRASNQPQHF
CDR3 DNA: TGTGCCAGCAGTCCGGACAGGGCATCTAATCAGCCCCAGCATTTT

V gene: TRBV14
J gene: TRBJ2-5
clone size: NA
D gene: NA
CDR3 protein: CASSTTAVKETQYF
CDR3 DNA: TGTGCCAGCAGCACAACAGCGGTAAAAGAGACCCAGTACTTC

V gene: TRBV5-1
J gene: TRBJ2-5
clone size: NA
D gene: TRBD1
CDR3 protein: CASSPDRGKTQYF
CDR3 DNA: TGCGCCAGCAGCCCGGACAGGGGAAAGACCCAGTACTTC

V gene: TRBV30
J gene: TRBJ2-1
clone size: NA
D gene: NA
CDR3 protein: CAWSLRRTNEQFF
CDR3 DNA: TGTGCCTGGAGTCTCAGGAGGACCAATGAGCAGTTCTTC

V gene: TRBV27
J gene: TRBJ1-4
clone size: NA
D gene: NA
CDR3 protein: CASSAHYPTTNEKLFF
CDR3 DNA: TGTGCCAGCAGTGCCCACTACCCTACAACTAATGAAAAACTGTTTTTT

V gene: TRBV29-1
J gene: TRBJ1-1
clone size: NA
D gene: NA
CDR3 protein: CSVAQTVNTEAFF
CDR3 DNA: TGCAGCGTTGCTCAGACAGTGAACACTGAAGCTTTCTTT

V gene: TRBV10-1
J gene: TRBJ2-7
clone size: NA
D gene: TRBD2
CDR3 protein: CASSERSSGSAPLGEQYF
CDR3 DNA: TGCGCCAGCAGTGAGCGATCTAGCGGGAGCGCGCCGCTGGGGGAGCAGTACTTC

V gene: TRBV4-3
J gene: TRBJ1-1
clone size: NA
D gene: NA
CDR3 protein: CASSQDRQSTEAFF
CDR3 DNA: TGCGCCAGCAGCCAAGATCGACAGAGCACTGAAGCTTTCTTT

V gene: TRBV27
J gene: TRBJ1-5
clone size: NA
D gene: NA
CDR3 protein: CASTGVGQPQHF
CDR3 DNA: TGTGCCAGCACGGGGGTTGGTCAGCCCCAGCATTTT

V gene: TRBV6-5
J gene: TRBJ2-7
clone size: NA
D gene: NA
CDR3 protein: CASSYSRDRTIREQYF
CDR3 DNA: TGTGCCAGCAGTTACTCGAGAGACAGGACCATCCGCGAGCAGTACTTC

V gene: TRBV6-5
J gene: TRBJ2-7
clone size: once
D gene: NA
CDR3 protein: CASSCLAGRSKYEQYF
CDR3 DNA: TGTGCCAGCAGTTGCCTGGCGGGCCGGAGCAAGTACGAGCAGTACTTC

V gene: TRBV16
J gene: TRBJ1-5
clone size: NA
D gene: TRBD1
CDR3 protein: CASSQSDRGRNPYSNQPQHF
CDR3 DNA: TGTGCCAGCAGCCAATCGGACAGGGGGCGAAACCCCTATAGCAATCAGCCCCAGCATTTT

V gene: TRBV7-9
J gene: TRBJ2-7
clone size: NA
D gene: TRBD1
CDR3 protein: CASSPWDRSPYEQYF
CDR3 DNA: TGTGCCAGCAGCCCTTGGGACAGGAGCCCCTACGAGCAGTACTTC

V gene: TRBV6-5
J gene: TRBJ1-5
clone size: few
D gene: NA
CDR3 protein: CASSLHKEAQPQHF
CDR3 DNA: TGTGCCAGCAGCTTGCACAAAGAGGCGCAGCCCCAGCATTTT

V gene: TRBV5-4
J gene: TRBJ2-4
clone size: NA
D gene: NA
CDR3 protein: CASSLGLKNIQYF
CDR3 DNA: TGTGCCAGCAGCTTAGGACTCAAAAACATTCAGTACTTC

V gene: TRBV28
J gene: TRBJ1-1
clone size: NA
D gene: NA
CDR3 protein: CASSCGAGANTEAFF
CDR3 DNA: TGTGCCAGCAGTTGTGGGGCGGGGGCTAACACTGAAGCTTTCTTT

V gene: TRBV5-6
J gene: TRBJ2-7
clone size: few
D gene: TRBD1
CDR3 protein: CASSLIAGTGAYEQYF
CDR3 DNA: TGTGCCAGCAGCCTGATCGCCGGGACAGGGGCCTACGAGCAGTACTTC

V gene: TRBV6-5
J gene: TRBJ2-7
clone size: NA
D gene: NA
CDR3 protein: CASSSQGRSEQYF
CDR3 DNA: TGTGCCAGCAGTTCCCAGGGGCGATCGGAGCAGTACTTC